The present T cell receptor beta chain was sequenced within a study of identical twins. Notes on the study in general: There were fewer insertions in abundant cord blood beta clonotypes, but memory repertoires showed no such pattern. Alpha sequences out of frame and shared by twins had excess low generation probability. Surplus twin overlap in beta out-of-frame sequences was less pronounced.

Through template switching, a universal primer site was introduced, and the cDNA contained unique molecular identifiers. TCRdb re-analysed the 5' RACE reads in MiXCR, keeping a single row per CDR3 protein. The sample carries a few hundred thousand distinct CDR3 sequences, about 8.3% recorded once. This clonotype was counted ten times or more. Its antigen is still unknown. Germline V lookup: CDR1 SQVTM, CDR2 ANQGSEA. The CDR3 length is 16 residues. V lost 4 bases to trimming and J lost 3 bases, with 21 bases between them. The sample also formed part of further work on yellow fever vaccine responses in identical twins.

The sequenced material came from memory (CD45RO+) T cells sorted from blood. The chain has TRBV29-1 and TRBJ1-1; D is uncertain. The clonotype was recovered from a woman younger than 35 in good health. The CDR3 DNA reads as TGCAGCGTTGTCTTGAAGGGTAAGGTTCTGGACACTGAAGCTTTCTTT. Encoded protein: CSVVLKGKVLDTEAFF.